The present T cell receptor beta chain was sequenced within a study of blood T cell repertoires in COVID-19. Produced via immunoSEQ multiplex PCR; TCRdb's table is partial and in-frame only. Here the sample spans about 130,000 clones, 86% being singletons. The age range of participants was about 18 to 90 years, with residence in about two dozen US areas. Before being deemed recovered, Cohort 3 donors had two negative PCRs, clearance, or symptom resolution. The CDR3 consists of 15 residues. Per germline, CDR1 SEHNR and CDR2 FQNEAQ (reference sequence). V was trimmed by 0 bases and J by 1 base, leaving 6 bases between them.

The sequenced material came from PBMCs or T cells enriched from blood (not recorded which). The chain links TRBV7-9 to TRBJ2-2; no firm D call. This sequence was found in a woman in her 50s who had recovered from COVID-19. The DNA for the CDR3 is TGTGCCAGCAGCTTAGCCCCAGGGAACACCGGGGAGCTGTTTTTT. Translating it yields CASSLAPGNTGELFF.